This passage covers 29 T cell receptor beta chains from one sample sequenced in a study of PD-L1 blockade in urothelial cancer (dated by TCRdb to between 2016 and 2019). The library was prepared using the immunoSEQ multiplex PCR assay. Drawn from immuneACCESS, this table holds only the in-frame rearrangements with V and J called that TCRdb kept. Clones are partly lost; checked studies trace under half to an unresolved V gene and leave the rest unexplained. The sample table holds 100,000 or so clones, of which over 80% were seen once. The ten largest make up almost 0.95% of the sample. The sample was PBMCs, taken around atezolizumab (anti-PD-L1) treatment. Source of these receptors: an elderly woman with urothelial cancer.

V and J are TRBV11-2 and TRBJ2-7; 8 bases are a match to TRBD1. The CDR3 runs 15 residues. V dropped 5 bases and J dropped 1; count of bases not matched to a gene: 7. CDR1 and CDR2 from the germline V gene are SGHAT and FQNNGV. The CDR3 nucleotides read TGTGCCAGCAGCCGGGGACAGGACCCTTCCTACGAGCAGTACTTC. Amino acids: CASSRGQDPSYEQYF.

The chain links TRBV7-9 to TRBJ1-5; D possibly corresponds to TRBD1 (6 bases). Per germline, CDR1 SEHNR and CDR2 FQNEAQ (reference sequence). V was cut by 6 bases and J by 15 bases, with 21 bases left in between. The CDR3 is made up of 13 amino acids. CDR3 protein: CASRFGDTSPMHF. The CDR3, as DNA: TGTGCCAGCAGATTCGGGGACACTTCCCCCATGCATTTT.

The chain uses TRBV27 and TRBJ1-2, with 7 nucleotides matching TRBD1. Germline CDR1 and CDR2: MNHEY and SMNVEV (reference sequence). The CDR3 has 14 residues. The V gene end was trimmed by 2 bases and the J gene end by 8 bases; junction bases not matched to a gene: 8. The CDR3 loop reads CASSLGAGGGGYTF. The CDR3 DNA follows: TGTGCCAGCAGTTTAGGGGCAGGGGGTGGGGGCTACACCTTC.

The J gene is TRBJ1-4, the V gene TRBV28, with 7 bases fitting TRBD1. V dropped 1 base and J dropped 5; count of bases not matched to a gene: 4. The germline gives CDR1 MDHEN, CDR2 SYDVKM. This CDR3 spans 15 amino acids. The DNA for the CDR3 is TGTGCCAGCAGTTTATCGGGACAGACCAATGAAAAACTGTTTTTT. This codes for CASSLSGQTNEKLFF.

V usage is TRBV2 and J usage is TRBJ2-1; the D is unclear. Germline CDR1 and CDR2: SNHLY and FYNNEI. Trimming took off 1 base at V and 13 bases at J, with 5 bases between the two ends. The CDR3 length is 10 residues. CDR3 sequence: CASSEGYQFF. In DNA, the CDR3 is TGTGCCAGCAGTGAAGGCTACCAGTTCTTC. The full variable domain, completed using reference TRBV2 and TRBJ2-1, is EPEVTQTPSHQVTQMGQEVILRCVPISNHLYFYWYRQILGQKVEFLVSFYNNEISEKSEIFDDQFSVERPDGSNFTLKIRSTKLEDSAMYFCASSEGYQFFGPGTRLTVL.

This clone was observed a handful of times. CDR3 DNA sequence: TGTGCCAGTAGTCAGGGAACGGTTTATGGCAATCAGCCCCAGCATTTT. Translating it yields CASSQGTVYGNQPQHF. This rearrangement joins TRBV19 to TRBJ1-5, with D perhaps TRBD1 (5 bases). V shed 5 bases and J shed 2 bases, with 16 bases lying between them. The CDR3 sequence is 16 residues long. Germline-derived CDR1 and CDR2 are LNHDA and SQIVND (reference sequence).

The CDR3 DNA is TGCGCCAGCAGCCAACTTGCAGGGGGCAATATGGATGAGCAGTTCTTC. Amino acid sequence: CASSQLAGGNMDEQFF. The genes are TRBV4-1 and TRBJ2-1, with 8 bases lining up with TRBD1. CDR3 length equals 16 residues. With 2 bases clipped from V and 8 bases from J, the junction kept 11 bases outside the gene matches. Germline assignment: CDR1 MGHRA and CDR2 YSYEKL.

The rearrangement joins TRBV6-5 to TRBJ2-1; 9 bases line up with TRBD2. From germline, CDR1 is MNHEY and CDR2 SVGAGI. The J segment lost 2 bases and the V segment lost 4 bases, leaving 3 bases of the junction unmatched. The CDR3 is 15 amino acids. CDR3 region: CASSLVAGAYNEQFF. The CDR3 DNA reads TGTGCCAGCAGTTTGGTAGCGGGAGCCTACAATGAGCAGTTCTTC.

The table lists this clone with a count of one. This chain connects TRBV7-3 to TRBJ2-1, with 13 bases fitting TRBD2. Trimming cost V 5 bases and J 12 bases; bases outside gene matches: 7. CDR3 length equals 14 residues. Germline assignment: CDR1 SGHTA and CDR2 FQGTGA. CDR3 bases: TGTGCCAGCAGCCCATCACTAGCGGGAGGGTGGCAGTTCTTC. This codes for CASSPSLAGGWQFF.

CDR3 sequence: CASSEYMCRFGKNIQYF. DNA for the CDR3: TGTGCCAGCAGTGAATATATGTGTAGATTTGGTAAAAACATTCAGTACTTC. The rearrangement joins TRBV25-1 to TRBJ2-4; D gene unclear. The CDR3 has 17 amino acids. Trimming took 0 bases from V and 4 from J, leaving 16 bases between them. Germline values: CDR1 MGHDK, CDR2 SYGVNS. Filled out from reference TRBV25-1 and TRBJ2-4, the complete variable domain reads EADIYQTPRYLVIGTGKKITLECSQTMGHDKMYWYQQDPGMELHLIHYSYGVNSTEKGDLSSESTVSRIRTEHFPLTLESARPSHTSQYLCASSEYMCRFGKNIQYFGAGTRLSVL.

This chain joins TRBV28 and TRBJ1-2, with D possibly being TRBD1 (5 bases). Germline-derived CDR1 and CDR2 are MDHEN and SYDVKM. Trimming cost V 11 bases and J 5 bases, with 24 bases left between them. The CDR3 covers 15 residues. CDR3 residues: CALRLRVGGLYGYTF. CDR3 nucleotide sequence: TGTGCCCTCCGCCTCCGCGTGGGGGGTTTGTATGGCTACACCTTC.

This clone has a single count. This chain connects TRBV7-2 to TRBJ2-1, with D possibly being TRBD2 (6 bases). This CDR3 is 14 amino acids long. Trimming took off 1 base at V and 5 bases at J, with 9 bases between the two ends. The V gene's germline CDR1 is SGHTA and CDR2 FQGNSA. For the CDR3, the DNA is TGTGCCAGCAGCTTAGAACTAGCACACAATGAGCAGTTCTTC. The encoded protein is CASSLELAHNEQFF.

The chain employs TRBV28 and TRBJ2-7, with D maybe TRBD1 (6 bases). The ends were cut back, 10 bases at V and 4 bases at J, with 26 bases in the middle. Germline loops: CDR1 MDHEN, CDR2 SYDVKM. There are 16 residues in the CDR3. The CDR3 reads CATQAAGATLSYEQYF. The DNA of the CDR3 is TGTGCCACCCAGGCCGCAGGGGCTACCCTCTCATACGAGCAGTACTTC.

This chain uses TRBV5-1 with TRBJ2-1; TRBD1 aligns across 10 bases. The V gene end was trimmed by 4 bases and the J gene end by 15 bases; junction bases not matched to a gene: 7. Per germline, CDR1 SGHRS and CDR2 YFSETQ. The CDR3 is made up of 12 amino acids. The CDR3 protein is CASSAGQGLSFF. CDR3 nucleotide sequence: TGCGCCAGCAGCGCGGGACAGGGGTTGTCGTTCTTC. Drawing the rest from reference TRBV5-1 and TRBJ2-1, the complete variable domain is KAGVTQTPRYLIKTRGQQVTLSCSPISGHRSVSWYQQTPGQGLQFLFEYFSETQRNKGNFPGRFSGRQFSNSRSEMNVSTLELGDSALYLCASSAGQGLSFFGPGTRLTVL.

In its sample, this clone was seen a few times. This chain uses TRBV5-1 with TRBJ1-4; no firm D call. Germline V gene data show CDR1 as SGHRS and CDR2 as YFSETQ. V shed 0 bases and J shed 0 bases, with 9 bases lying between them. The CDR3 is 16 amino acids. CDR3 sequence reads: CASSLAGAATNEKLFF. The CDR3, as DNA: TGCGCCAGCAGCTTGGCGGGAGCTGCAACTAATGAAAAACTGTTTTTT.

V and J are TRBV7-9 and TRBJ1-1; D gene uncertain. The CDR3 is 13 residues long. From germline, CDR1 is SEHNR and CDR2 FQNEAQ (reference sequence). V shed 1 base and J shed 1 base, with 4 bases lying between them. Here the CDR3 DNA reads TGTGCCAGCAGCTTAGGCAGGAACACTGAAGCTTTCTTT. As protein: CASSLGRNTEAFF.

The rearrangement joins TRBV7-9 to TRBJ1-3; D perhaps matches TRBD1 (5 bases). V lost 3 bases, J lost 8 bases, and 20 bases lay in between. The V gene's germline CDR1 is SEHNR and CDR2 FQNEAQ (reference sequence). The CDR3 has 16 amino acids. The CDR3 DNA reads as TGTGCCAGCAGCTTGGGATATGTCAGGGATGGCTACACCATATATTTT. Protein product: CASSLGYVRDGYTIYF.

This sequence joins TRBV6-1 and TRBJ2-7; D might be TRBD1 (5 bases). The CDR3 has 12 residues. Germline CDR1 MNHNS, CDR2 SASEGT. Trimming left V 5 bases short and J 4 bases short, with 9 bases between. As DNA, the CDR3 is TGTGCCAGCAGTCTACAGGTGTACGAGCAGTACTTC. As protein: CASSLQVYEQYF.

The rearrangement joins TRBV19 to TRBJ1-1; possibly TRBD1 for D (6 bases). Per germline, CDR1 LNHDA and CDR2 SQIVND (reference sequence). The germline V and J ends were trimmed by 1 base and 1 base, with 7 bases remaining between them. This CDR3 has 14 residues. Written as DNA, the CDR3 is TGTGCCAGTAGTATAGGGGGACAGAACACTGAAGCTTTCTTT. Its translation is CASSIGGQNTEAFF.

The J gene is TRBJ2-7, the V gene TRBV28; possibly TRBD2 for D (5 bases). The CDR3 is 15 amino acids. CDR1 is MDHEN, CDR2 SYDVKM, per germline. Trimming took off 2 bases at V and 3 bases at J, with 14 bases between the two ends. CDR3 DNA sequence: TGTGCCAGCAGTTTACGGGGAGCCGTTGACTACGAGCAGTACTTC. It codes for CASSLRGAVDYEQYF.

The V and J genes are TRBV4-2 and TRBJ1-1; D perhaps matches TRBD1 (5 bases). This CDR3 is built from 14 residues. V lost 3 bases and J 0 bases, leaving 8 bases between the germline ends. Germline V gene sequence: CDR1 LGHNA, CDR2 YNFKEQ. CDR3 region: CASSHGGMNTEAFF. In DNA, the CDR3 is TGTGCCAGCAGCCACGGGGGGATGAACACTGAAGCTTTCTTT.

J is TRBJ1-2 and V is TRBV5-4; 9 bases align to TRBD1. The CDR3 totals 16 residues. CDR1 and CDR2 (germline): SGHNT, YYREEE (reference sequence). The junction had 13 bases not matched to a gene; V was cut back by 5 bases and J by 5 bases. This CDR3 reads CASSPRTQGARYGYTF. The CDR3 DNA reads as TGTGCCAGCAGTCCTAGGACACAGGGGGCGAGGTATGGCTACACCTTC.

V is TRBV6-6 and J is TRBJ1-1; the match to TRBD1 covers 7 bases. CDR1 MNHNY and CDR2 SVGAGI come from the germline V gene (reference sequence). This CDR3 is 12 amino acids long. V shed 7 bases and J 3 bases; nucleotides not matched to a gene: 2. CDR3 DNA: TGTGCCAGCATAGACAGGGACACTGAAGCTTTCTTT. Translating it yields CASIDRDTEAFF.

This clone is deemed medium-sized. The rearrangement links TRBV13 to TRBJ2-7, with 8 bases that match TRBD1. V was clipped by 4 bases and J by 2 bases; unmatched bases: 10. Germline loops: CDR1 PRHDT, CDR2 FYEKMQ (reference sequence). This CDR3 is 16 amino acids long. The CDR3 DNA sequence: TGTGCCAGCAGCTCAACCGACAGGGGACTCCCCTACGAGCAGTACTTC. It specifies CASSSTDRGLPYEQYF.

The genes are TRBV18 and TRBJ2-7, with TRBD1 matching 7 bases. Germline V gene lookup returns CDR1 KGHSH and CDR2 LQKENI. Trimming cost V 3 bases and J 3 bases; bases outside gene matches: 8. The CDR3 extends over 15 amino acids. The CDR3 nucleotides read TGTGCCAGCTCACCCGTAACAGGGGACCACTACGAGCAGTACTTC. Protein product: CASSPVTGDHYEQYF.

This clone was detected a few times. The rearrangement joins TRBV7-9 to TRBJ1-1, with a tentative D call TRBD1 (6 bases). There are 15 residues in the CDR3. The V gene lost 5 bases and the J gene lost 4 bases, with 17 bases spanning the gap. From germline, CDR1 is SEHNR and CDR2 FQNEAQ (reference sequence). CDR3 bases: TGTGCCAGCAGCCCTACAGGGACCCTTAGCACTGAAGCTTTCTTT. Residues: CASSPTGTLSTEAFF.

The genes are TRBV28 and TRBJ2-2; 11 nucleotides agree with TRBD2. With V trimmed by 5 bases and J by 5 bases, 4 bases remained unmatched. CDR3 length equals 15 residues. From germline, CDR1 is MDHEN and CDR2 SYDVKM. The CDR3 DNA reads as TGTGCCAGCAGTCCTCTAGCGGGAGGAACCGGGGAGCTGTTTTTT. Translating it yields CASSPLAGGTGELFF.

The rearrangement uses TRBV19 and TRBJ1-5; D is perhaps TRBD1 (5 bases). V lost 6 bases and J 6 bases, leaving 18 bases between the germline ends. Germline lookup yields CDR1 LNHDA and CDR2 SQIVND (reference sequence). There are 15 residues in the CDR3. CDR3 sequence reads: CASSYRGRGGQPQHF. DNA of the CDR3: TGTGCCAGTAGCTACCGGGGCCGGGGAGGTCAGCCCCAGCATTTT.

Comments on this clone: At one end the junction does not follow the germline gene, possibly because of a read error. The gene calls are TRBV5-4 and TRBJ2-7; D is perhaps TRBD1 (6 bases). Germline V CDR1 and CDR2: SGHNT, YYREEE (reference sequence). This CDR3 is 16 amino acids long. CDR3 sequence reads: CASSPRTVVPSHEQYF. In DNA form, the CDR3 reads TGTGCCAGCAGCCCCAGGACAGTCGTTCCCTCCCACGAGCAGTACTTC.